The text below deals with one T cell receptor beta chain. This sample is part of a study of blood T cell repertoires in COVID-19. The wider study: From the United States, Italy and Spain came samples of acute and convalescent COVID-19. PBMCs, B-cell-depleted T cells, or T cells provided the cDNA or gDNA that made up the material.

Produced via immunoSEQ multiplex PCR; TCRdb's table is partial and in-frame only. This table has approximately 400,000 clones, about four fifths appearing once. Germline V gene sequence: CDR1 MNHEY, CDR2 SVGAGI. Trimming left V 6 bases short and J 4 bases short, with 15 bases between. This CDR3 spans 14 amino acids. The chain links TRBV6-5 to TRBJ1-2, with D possibly TRBD1 on 6 matching bases. The sequence was collected from a human donor with acute or convalescent COVID-19. The donor label of this sample is uncertain. The sequencing input was peripheral blood. DNA for the CDR3: TGTGCCAGCAGACAGGGTGTGACAGTCTATGGCTACACCTTC. Its protein product is CASRQGVTVYGYTF.